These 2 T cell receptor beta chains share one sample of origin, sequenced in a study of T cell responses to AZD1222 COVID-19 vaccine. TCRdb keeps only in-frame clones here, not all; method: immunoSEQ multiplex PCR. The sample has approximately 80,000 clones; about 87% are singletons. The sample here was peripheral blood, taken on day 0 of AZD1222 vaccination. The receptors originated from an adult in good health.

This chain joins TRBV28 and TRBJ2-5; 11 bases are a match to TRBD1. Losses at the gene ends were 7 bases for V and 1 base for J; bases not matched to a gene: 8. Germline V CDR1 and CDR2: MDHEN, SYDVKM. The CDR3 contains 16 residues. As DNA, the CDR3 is TGTGCCAGCAACGGGGCCGGGACAGGGGGCCAAGAGACCCAGTACTTC. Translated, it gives CASNGAGTGGQETQYF.

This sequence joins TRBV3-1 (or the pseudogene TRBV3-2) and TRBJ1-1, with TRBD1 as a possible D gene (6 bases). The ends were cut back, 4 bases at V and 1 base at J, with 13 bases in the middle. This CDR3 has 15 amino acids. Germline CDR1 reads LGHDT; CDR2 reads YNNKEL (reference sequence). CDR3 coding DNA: TGTGCCAGCAGCCTTTCTGGACAGCAGAACACTGAAGCTTTCTTT. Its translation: CASSLSGQQNTEAFF.